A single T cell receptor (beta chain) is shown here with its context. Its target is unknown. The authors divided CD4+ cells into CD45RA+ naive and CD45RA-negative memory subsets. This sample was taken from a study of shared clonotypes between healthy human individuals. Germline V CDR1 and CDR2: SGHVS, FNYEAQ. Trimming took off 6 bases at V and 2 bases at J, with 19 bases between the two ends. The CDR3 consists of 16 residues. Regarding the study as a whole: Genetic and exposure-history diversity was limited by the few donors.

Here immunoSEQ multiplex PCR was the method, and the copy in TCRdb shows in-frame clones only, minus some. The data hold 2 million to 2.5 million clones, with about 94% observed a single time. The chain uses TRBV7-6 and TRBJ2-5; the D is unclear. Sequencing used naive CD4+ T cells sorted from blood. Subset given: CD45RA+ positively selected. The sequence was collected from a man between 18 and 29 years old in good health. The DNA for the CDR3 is TGTGCCAGCAGAAAAACTCCCAGCACTACGCAAGAGACCCAGTACTTC. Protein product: CASRKTPSTTQETQYF.